These T cell receptor beta chains were read from a single sample in a study of OX40 agonist ivuxolimab in advanced cancers. Measured with immunoSEQ multiplex PCR; TCRdb has only the in-frame clones, and not every one. The sample lists some 78,000 clones; about 88% were seen once. The source was CD4+ or CD8+ T cells sorted from blood, collected in a trial of the OX40 agonist ivuxolimab. All receptors derive from an adult with an advanced solid tumor such as melanoma, head and neck, liver or kidney cancer. Both conserved end residues are part of each CDR3. Each record gives: D gene, J gene, V gene, clone size, CDR3 DNA, CDR3 protein. A D gene is named only where the DNA matches it firmly. Some rows have no size entry. The others give once, few or many, or a class for an expanded clone.

>.|TRBJ1-2|TRBV5-4|.
TGTGCCAGCAGCTTGGGGCAGGGTAATAACTATGGCTACACCTTC
CASSLGQGNNYGYTF
>TRBD2|TRBJ2-7|TRBV5-8|.
TGTGCCAGCAGCTTGTTTCCCGGACTAGCGGGAGGGCCGTCCTACGAGCAGTACTTC
CASSLFPGLAGGPSYEQYF
>.|TRBJ1-1|TRBV2|.
TGTGCCAGCAGTCCTGGGGAGAACACTGAAGCTTTCTTT
CASSPGENTEAFF
>TRBD1|TRBJ2-1|TRBV13|.
TGTGCCAGCAGCTTAGAATGGGGACAGGGGCGGTTCGATGAGCAGTTCTTC
CASSLEWGQGRFDEQFF
>.|TRBJ2-3|TRBV19|.
TGTGCCAGTAGTCCGGGGACTGGTTACACAGATACGCAGTATTTT
CASSPGTGYTDTQYF
>.|TRBJ2-5|TRBV2|.
TGTGCCAGCAATAGCTGGACCCAAGAGACCCAGTACTTC
CASNSWTQETQYF
>.|TRBJ2-1|TRBV5-1|.
TGCGCCAGCAGCTTGGAGGGGGGGATTCACAATGAGCAGTTCTTC
CASSLEGGIHNEQFF
>TRBD2|TRBJ2-5|TRBV11-2|.
TGTGCCAGCAGCTCAGGGGCTAGCGGGGGTACGGAGACCCAGTACTTC
CASSSGASGGTETQYF
>.|TRBJ2-7|TRBV5-1|.
TGCGCCAGCGGAGGGGACCCCCCGAGCTCCTACGAGCAGTACTTC
CASGGDPPSSYEQYF
>TRBD2|TRBJ2-1|TRBV18|once
TGTGCCAGCTCACCATTCGGGGCGGGGGACCAGTTCTTC
CASSPFGAGDQFF
>.|TRBJ1-3|TRBV9|.
TGTGCCAGCAGCCTTCTTGGGGACTCTGGAAACACCATATATTTT
CASSLLGDSGNTIYF
>.|TRBJ1-1|TRBV11-1|.
TGTGCCAGCAGCTTACTATCCGGGGGTAATGATGGAGCTTTCTTT
CASSLLSGGNDGAFF
>TRBD1|TRBJ1-1|TRBV19|.
TGTGCCAGTAGTTGGTGGACAGGGCAAGGGAACACTGAAGCTTTCTTT
CASSWWTGQGNTEAFF
>.|TRBJ1-4|TRBV19|.
TGTGCCAGTAGGTACAGGGAATCTAATGAAAAACTGTTTTTT
CASRYRESNEKLFF
>TRBD1|TRBJ2-4|TRBV11-2|.
TGTGCCAGCAGAAGCCGGACAGGGAAAAACATTCAGTACTTC
CASRSRTGKNIQYF
>.|TRBJ1-1|TRBV6-5|.
TGTGCCAGCAGTAAAAACCAAAACACTGAAGCTTTCTTT
CASSKNQNTEAFF
>.|TRBJ1-2|TRBV4-2|.
TGTGCCAGCAGCTTGGAGGGCTATGGCTACACCTTC
CASSLEGYGYTF
>TRBD1|TRBJ2-1|TRBV5-4|.
TGTGCCAGCAGTCCTCGAACGACAGGGGAGAATGAGCAGTTCTTC
CASSPRTTGENEQFF
>.|TRBJ2-3|TRBV30|.
TGTGCCTGGAGTGTTGGCACAGATACGCAGTATTTT
CAWSVGTDTQYF
>TRBD2|TRBJ2-1|TRBV11-2|once
TGTGCCAGCAGCCTACTAGCGGGGTCTGAGCAGTTCTTC
CASSLLAGSEQFF
>.|TRBJ1-2|TRBV5-4|.
TGTGCCAGCAGCTTGGACAGCAACTATGGCTACACCTTC
CASSLDSNYGYTF
>.|TRBJ1-2|TRBV2|few
TGTGCCAGGGAAGGCTCGGACTGGCTAGAGGGCTACACCTTC
CAREGSDWLEGYTF
>.|TRBJ2-5|TRBV9|.
TGTGCCAGCAGCGCTACCGGGACGAATAAAGAGACCCAGTACTTC
CASSATGTNKETQYF
>.|TRBJ2-5|TRBV19|.
TGTGCCAGTAGTATTGGGTACCAAGAGACCCAGTACTTC
CASSIGYQETQYF
>.|TRBJ2-2|TRBV7-8|.
TGTGCCGGAAGCGGGTCGACGAACACCGGGGAGCTGTTTTTT
CAGSGSTNTGELFF
>.|TRBJ2-7|TRBV7-6|few
TGTGCCAGCAGCCCAGCGGACACCCCCTACGAGCAGTACTTC
CASSPADTPYEQYF
>.|TRBJ2-5|TRBV10-3|.
TGTGCCATCAGTGACAGGAACAAAGAGACCCAGTACTTC
CAISDRNKETQYF
>TRBD2|TRBJ2-5|TRBV6-6|.
TGTGCCAGCAGTCGGAGCGGGAGGGTTCCAGAGACCCAGTACTTC
CASSRSGRVPETQYF
>.|TRBJ2-7|TRBV5-1|.
TGCGCCAGCAGCTTGGTTGGTGGCGACTACGAGCAGTACTTC
CASSLVGGDYEQYF
>TRBD2|TRBJ2-3|TRBV5-1|.
TGCGCCAGCATCCCGGGAGGGACTGGGGCAGATACGCAGTATTTT
CASIPGGTGADTQYF
>TRBD1|TRBJ1-2|TRBV18|.
TGTGCCAGCTCACCCGGGACAGCCTATGGCTACACCTTC
CASSPGTAYGYTF
>.|TRBJ2-6|TRBV28|.
TGTGCCAGCAGTTGTGAAATCTTGACACAAAGTCGGGCCAACGTCCTGACTTTC
CASSCEILTQSRANVLTF
>.|TRBJ2-3|TRBV5-1|.
TGCGCCAGCAGCTCCGGGGGTAGCACAGATACGCAGTATTTT
CASSSGGSTDTQYF
>.|TRBJ2-5|TRBV30|.
TGTGCCTGGAGTGTTTTCCAAGAGACCCAGTACTTC
CAWSVFQETQYF
>.|TRBJ1-1|TRBV4-1|.
TGCGCCAGCAGCCAAGAGCCCTATGTGGGCACTGAAGCTTTCTTT
CASSQEPYVGTEAFF
>.|TRBJ2-7|TRBV2|.
TGTGCCAGCAGTACTAGCTACGAGCAGTACTTC
CASSTSYEQYF
>TRBD1|TRBJ2-3|TRBV11-2|.
TGTGCCAGCAGCCCCGGGACAGCCACAGATACGCAGTATTTT
CASSPGTATDTQYF
>TRBD2|TRBJ2-7|TRBV7-2|.
TGTGCCAGCAGCCCGACCGGGACTACCGGGAGAGAGCAGTACTTC
CASSPTGTTGREQYF
>.|TRBJ2-7|TRBV5-1|few
TGCGCCAGCAGCTTGGCCAGGGGGGGTTCCTACGAGCAGTACTTC
CASSLARGGSYEQYF
>.|TRBJ2-7|TRBV2|once
TGTGCCAGCAGTGCTAATTACGAGCAGTACTTC
CASSANYEQYF
>.|TRBJ2-3|TRBV7-9|.
TGTGCCAGCAGCTTAGTGGGGGGTAGCACAGATACGCAGTATTTT
CASSLVGGSTDTQYF
>.|TRBJ1-2|TRBV6-5|.
TGTGCCAGCAGCCCTCTGCGGGGCACCTTC
CASSPLRGTF
>.|TRBJ1-1|TRBV28|.
TGTGCCAGCAGTATTGTGGGACGTGGGGGGACTGAAGCTTTCTTT
CASSIVGRGGTEAFF
>.|TRBJ2-7|TRBV10-3|once
TGTGCCATCAGTGAGCGAGACGAGCAGTACTTC
CAISERDEQYF
>.|TRBJ1-2|TRBV29-1|.
TGCAGCTTCCGACCCTACGAGATCTATGGCTACACCTTC
CSFRPYEIYGYTF
>TRBD2|TRBJ2-7|TRBV11-2|.
TGTGCCAGCAGCTTACTTCTCGGGGCTAGCGGGAGTAACGAGCAGTACTTC
CASSLLLGASGSNEQYF
>.|TRBJ1-5|TRBV5-5|.
TGTGCCAGCAGCTTAGGCCCTACTAATCAGCCCCAGCATTTT
CASSLGPTNQPQHF
>TRBD2|TRBJ2-7|TRBV7-2|.
TGTGCCAGCAGGGGAGCGGGGGGCTCCTACGAGCAGTACTTC
CASRGAGGSYEQYF